The rows below give T cell receptor beta chains drawn from one sample of a study of OX40 agonist ivuxolimab in advanced cancers. Only in-frame clones appear in the TCRdb table, and some are missing; sequencing was by immunoSEQ multiplex PCR. This table has tens of thousands of clones, approximately 94% appearing once. Material: CD4+ or CD8+ T cells sorted from blood, obtained in a trial of the OX40 agonist ivuxolimab. All receptors derive from an adult with an advanced solid tumor such as melanoma, head and neck, liver or kidney cancer. Both conserved end residues are part of each CDR3. A D gene is named only where the DNA matches it firmly. Only part of the rows carry a size: once, few, many, or a class if the clone is expanded.

d_gene	v_gene	abundance	j_gene	CDR3nt	CDR3aa
TRBD2	TRBV10-3	.	TRBJ2-3	TGTGCCACCCGCCCTAGCGGGAAAACAGATACGCAGTATTTT	CATRPSGKTDTQYF
.	TRBV5-6	.	TRBJ2-5	TGTGCCAGCAGCGCCGGACAAGGGTGGGAGACCCAGTACTTC	CASSAGQGWETQYF
TRBD2	TRBV9	.	TRBJ2-5	TGTGCCAGCAGCCGGCGACTAGCGGGGCAAGAGACCCAGTACTTC	CASSRRLAGQETQYF
.	TRBV27	few	TRBJ2-5	TGTGCCAGCATGGAGACCCAGTACTTC	CASMETQYF
.	TRBV6-1	.	TRBJ2-3	TGTGCCAGCAGGACAGGCCCAAGCACAGATACGCAGTATTTT	CASRTGPSTDTQYF
.	TRBV7-2	.	TRBJ2-2	TGTGCCAGCAGCTTAGGAGGTAGCGGAGTCACCGGGGAGCTGTTTTTT	CASSLGGSGVTGELFF
.	TRBV30	.	TRBJ1-1	TGTGCCTGGAGTTTCCCGGGGGGGGAAGCTTTCTTT	CAWSFPGGEAFF
TRBD2	TRBV4-2	.	TRBJ2-7	TGTGCCAGCAGCCCGGGACTAGCGGACACCTACGAGCAGTACTTC	CASSPGLADTYEQYF
TRBD1	TRBV7-3	.	TRBJ2-3	TGTGCCAGCAGCCCAAGGGGGACAGGGGGCACAGATACGCAGTATTTT	CASSPRGTGGTDTQYF
.	TRBV6-5	.	TRBJ1-5	TGTGCCAGCAGCCGAACAGCTACCTACAATCAGCCCCAGCATTTT	CASSRTATYNQPQHF
.	TRBV9	once	TRBJ2-5	TGTGCCAGCAGCGGTACAGAGTTTCAAGAGACCCAGTACTTC	CASSGTEFQETQYF
.	TRBV5-1	.	TRBJ2-1	TGCGCCAGCAGCTTGGTGGCTAGATCCGGTGAGCAGTTCTTC	CASSLVARSGEQFF
.	TRBV11-2	.	TRBJ2-1	TGTGCCAGCAGCTCGGGACCGCTTATGATTGAGCAGTTCTTC	CASSSGPLMIEQFF
.	TRBV19	few	TRBJ1-1	TGTGCCAGTAGTGAGGGTTTAGGCACTGAAGCTTTCTTT	CASSEGLGTEAFF
TRBD1	TRBV18	.	TRBJ1-5	TGTGCCAGCTCACCACGAGCAGGGGGCATGGATCAGCCCCAGCATTTT	CASSPRAGGMDQPQHF
.	TRBV4-3	.	TRBJ1-6	TGCGCCAGCAGCCGACAGGCGCAGGGGTCGGATAATTCACCCCTCCACTTT	CASSRQAQGSDNSPLHF
TRBD2	TRBV4-2	.	TRBJ2-1	TGTGCCAGCACCCTGCGGGAGGGCAATGAGCAGTTCTTC	CASTLREGNEQFF
.	TRBV7-2	.	TRBJ2-7	TGTGCCAGCAGCTTATCCCGGGACTCGATTTACGAGCAGTACTTC	CASSLSRDSIYEQYF
.	TRBV28	.	TRBJ1-5	TGTGCCAGCAGTTTATTTGAGGGGCCGAAATATCAGCCCCAGCATTTT	CASSLFEGPKYQPQHF
.	TRBV6-1	few	TRBJ2-6	TGTGCCAGCAGTGAATGGAGGGCCTCTGGGGCCAACGTCCTGACTTTC	CASSEWRASGANVLTF
.	TRBV28	.	TRBJ2-3	TGTGCCAGCAGTTCCCAGGGGGGCCTCACAGATACGCAGTATTTT	CASSSQGGLTDTQYF
.	TRBV19	once	TRBJ1-1	TGTGCCAGTAGCTTCAGCCGGAACACTGAAGCTTTCTTT	CASSFSRNTEAFF
TRBD2	TRBV19	.	TRBJ2-1	TGTGCCAGTAGGACTAGCGGGTTGGACAATGAGCAGTTCTTC	CASRTSGLDNEQFF
.	TRBV2	.	TRBJ2-4	TGTGCCAGCAGGGCCTCTACGGGTAAAAACATTCAGTACTTC	CASRASTGKNIQYF
.	TRBV15	.	TRBJ2-5	TGTGCCACCAGCAGACAGGGTTCGGAGACCCAGTACTTC	CATSRQGSETQYF
.	TRBV20-1	once	TRBJ2-7	TGCAGTGCTAGAGGGAACGAGCAGTACTTC	CSARGNEQYF
.	TRBV28	.	TRBJ2-1	TGTGCCAGCAGTTTATTTGGCGGGATTCCGGGGCAGTTCTTC	CASSLFGGIPGQFF
.	TRBV18	.	TRBJ2-5	TGTGCCAGCTCCCCCGGGGTAAAAGAGACCCAGTACTTC	CASSPGVKETQYF
.	TRBV20-1	.	TRBJ2-5	TGCAGTGCCAGAGTTGTCGAGACCCAGTACTTC	CSARVVETQYF
.	TRBV13	.	TRBJ2-5	TGTGCCAGCAGCCGTAGCGGCGGAGAGACCCAGTACTTC	CASSRSGGETQYF
TRBD1	TRBV5-1	few	TRBJ1-5	TGCGCCAGCAGTCTCCGGACAGGGGAGGGTCAGCCCCAGCATTTT	CASSLRTGEGQPQHF
TRBD2	TRBV5-1	.	TRBJ2-2	TGCGCCAGCAGACCCGGGACTAGCAGCACCGGGGAGCTGTTTTTT	CASRPGTSSTGELFF
.	TRBV5-1	.	TRBJ1-4	TGCGCCAGCAGCTTGGTTCCAGGCTGGGGTGAAAAACTGTTTTTT	CASSLVPGWGEKLFF
.	TRBV7-3	.	TRBJ2-7	TGTGCCAGCAGCTTAGAGGCAGGGGCCGAGCAGTACTTC	CASSLEAGAEQYF
.	TRBV6-5	.	TRBJ2-7	TGTGCCAGCAGTTACGATAGTTCTAGGTCCTACGAGCAGTACTTC	CASSYDSSRSYEQYF
TRBD2	TRBV7-9	.	TRBJ2-5	TGTGCCAGCAGCGGGACCTGGCGGGAGAGGGAGACCCAGTACTTC	CASSGTWRERETQYF
TRBD1	TRBV18	.	TRBJ2-1	TGTGCCAGCTCACCACAGGGGGCCAACAATGAGCAGTTCTTC	CASSPQGANNEQFF
.	TRBV20-1	.	TRBJ2-5	TGCAGTGCTAGAGATGGGAACAGGGCGGACTTC	CSARDGNRADF
.	TRBV5-1	.	TRBJ2-1	TGCGCCAGCAGCGGAACCTACAATGAGCAGTTCTTC	CASSGTYNEQFF
TRBD1	TRBV9	.	TRBJ1-5	TGTGCCAGCAGCTCCGGACAGGGTAGGAATCAGCCCCAGCATTTT	CASSSGQGRNQPQHF
TRBD1	TRBV6-4	.	TRBJ1-2	TGTGCCAGCAGTGACGGACAGGGAAAGTATGGCTACACCTTC	CASSDGQGKYGYTF
.	TRBV4-3	.	TRBJ1-4	TGCGCCAGCAGCCCCCGTTTGGCCCAGAATGAAAAACTGTTTTTT	CASSPRLAQNEKLFF
.	TRBV11-3	.	TRBJ2-3	TGTGCCAGCACCCTCCCGGGCACAGATACGCAGTATTTT	CASTLPGTDTQYF
.	TRBV11-3	.	TRBJ2-1	TGTGCCAGCAGCTTAGGGGGACACAATGAGCAGTTCTTC	CASSLGGHNEQFF
TRBD1	TRBV6-5	.	TRBJ2-6	TGTGCCAGCAGTTACACAGGGGCCGGGGCCAACGTCCTGACTTTC	CASSYTGAGANVLTF
.	TRBV21-1	.	TRBJ2-6	TGTGCCAGCAGCCAAGGGACAGACTCTGGGGCCAACGTCCTGACTTTC	CASSQGTDSGANVLTF